A single sample gave rise to the 10 T cell receptor beta chains below, sequenced in a study of control samples from healthy donors and cancer patients (TCRdb year 2020). Preparation of the library involved the immunoSEQ multiplex PCR assay. What TCRdb holds here is the immuneACCESS table cut down to in-frame rearrangements. Part of the clones is not present; checked against another copy, under half of the missing clones reflect an unresolved V gene, and the others are unexplained. The sample table shows 84,000 or so clones, and around 84% are seen once. The ten most abundant clones make up under 14% of the sample. Specimen: PBMCs. The receptors stem from a man aged 55 to 70 with head and neck cancer.

This clone was recorded only once. The chain couples TRBV28 to TRBJ2-7; TRBD1 matches 7 bases. From germline, CDR1 is MDHEN and CDR2 SYDVKM. CDR3 length: 15 residues. Trimming at V came to 6 bases and at J to 0 bases, leaving 8 bases not matched to a gene. The CDR3 spells CASRSPGQSSYEQYF. In nucleotides, the CDR3 is TGTGCCAGCAGATCCCCGGGACAGTCCTCCTACGAGCAGTACTTC.

The rearrangement uses TRBV28 and TRBJ2-7; tentative D call: TRBD1 (6 bases). V was trimmed by 7 bases and J by 3 bases, leaving 16 bases between them. The CDR3 runs to 14 residues. Germline CDR1 reads MDHEN; CDR2 reads SYDVKM. CDR3: CASTRGGRNYEQYF. CDR3 nucleotide sequence: TGTGCCAGCACCCGAGGGGGTAGAAACTACGAGCAGTACTTC. The complete variable domain, with remaining parts taken from reference TRBV28 and TRBJ2-7, reads DVKVTQSSRYLVKRTGEKVFLECVQDMDHENMFWYRQDPGLGLRLIYFSYDVKMKEKGDIPEGYSVSREKKERFSLILESASTNQTSMYLCASTRGGRNYEQYFGPGTRLTVT.

The rearrangement joins TRBV6-6 to TRBJ2-1; the D gene could be TRBD1 or TRBD2 (6 bases each). The CDR3 runs to 17 residues. Germline V gives CDR1 MNHNY, CDR2 SVGAGI (reference sequence). Trimming left V 5 bases short and J 4 bases short, with 21 bases between. This chain's CDR3 is CASSPQGRSRNYNEQFF. The CDR3 DNA reads as TGTGCCAGCAGTCCCCAGGGGAGGTCTCGCAATTACAATGAGCAGTTCTTC.

The chain couples TRBV3-1 (or the pseudogene TRBV3-2) to TRBJ2-2, with D possibly matching TRBD2 (7 bases). The CDR3 covers 17 residues. V lost 0 bases, J lost 2 bases, and 13 bases lay in between. The germline gives CDR1 LGHDT, CDR2 YNNKEL (reference sequence). CDR3 bases: TGTGCCAGCAGCCAAGATAGGGGGGGGCCTAACACCGGGGAGCTGTTTTTT. Its translation is CASSQDRGGPNTGELFF.

The rearrangement links TRBV24-1 to TRBJ2-7; 7 nucleotides match TRBD2. The germline gives CDR1 KGHDR, CDR2 SFDVKD. The CDR3 has 15 amino acids. After removal of 9 bases from V and 2 bases from J, the junction contained 12 bases not matched to a gene. In DNA form, the CDR3 reads TGTGCCACCCTCCCCTGGGGCGGGAGAGCCTACGAGCAGTACTTC. This translates into CATLPWGGRAYEQYF.

The rearrangement joins TRBV29-1 to TRBJ1-1; no clear D gene. Deletions cut 4 bases from V and 1 base from J, with 7 bases between. In germline, CDR1 is SQVTM, CDR2 ANQGSEA. CDR3 size: 12 residues. The CDR3 coding sequence is TGCAGCGTTGGGGGATGGAACACTGAAGCTTTCTTT. Its translation is CSVGGWNTEAFF. The whole variable domain, remainder taken from reference TRBV29-1 and TRBJ1-1, is SAVISQKPSRDICQRGTSLTIQCQVDSQVTMMFWYRQQPGQSLTLIATANQGSEATYESGFVIDKFPISRPNLTFSTLTVSNMSPEDSSIYLCSVGGWNTEAFFGQGTRLTVV.

V gene TRBV15 combines with J gene TRBJ1-2; D unclear. V shed 0 bases and J shed 8 bases, with 16 bases lying between them. The length of the CDR3 is 15 residues. In germline, CDR1 is LNHNV, CDR2 YYDKDF (reference sequence). The CDR3 here is CATSRDSGTGMGYTF. CDR3 sequence (DNA): TGTGCCACCAGCAGAGATTCCGGCACCGGCATGGGCTACACCTTC. Variable domain in full (rest from reference TRBV15 and TRBJ1-2): DAMVIQNPRYQVTQFGKPVTLSCSQTLNHNVMYWYQQKSSQAPKLLFHYYDKDFNNEADTPDNFQSRRPNTSFCFLDIRSPGLGDTAMYLCATSRDSGTGMGYTFGSGTRLTVV.

The chain carries TRBV7-9 and TRBJ1-4, with a possible D match to TRBD1 (5 bases). V lost 5 bases and J lost 7, with 14 bases in between. Germline CDR1 SEHNR, CDR2 FQNEAQ (reference sequence). The CDR3 length is 14 residues. In DNA, the CDR3 is TGTGCCAGCAGCCGGACTTCGGGGGGTGAAAAACTGTTTTTT. It yields the protein CASSRTSGGEKLFF.

The CDR3 loop reads CASSQGYGSYNEQFF. CDR3 coding DNA: TGTGCCAGCAGCCAAGGCTATGGGTCCTACAATGAGCAGTTCTTC. V usage is TRBV3-1 (or the pseudogene TRBV3-2) and J usage is TRBJ2-1, with unresolved D. V lost 1 base and J 1 base, leaving 8 bases between the germline ends. The CDR3 spans 15 residues. Germline V lookup: CDR1 LGHDT, CDR2 YNNKEL (reference sequence).

This chain joins TRBV11-3 and TRBJ2-1; a weak D match, TRBD1 (6 bases). The CDR3 is 15 amino acids. The V and J ends lost 3 bases and 8 bases respectively, with 17 bases between them. CDR1 is SGHNT, CDR2 YENEEA, per germline. As DNA, the CDR3 is TGTGCCAGCAGCTTTGGCACAGGGTCGTTTGATGAGCAGTTCTTC. Translation: CASSFGTGSFDEQFF. Full variable domain (remainder filled in from reference TRBV11-3 and TRBJ2-1): EAGVVQSPRYKIIEKKQPVAFWCNPISGHNTLYWYLQNLGQGPELLIRYENEEAVDDSQLPKDRFSAERLKGVDSTLKIQPAELGDSAVYLCASSFGTGSFDEQFFGPGTRLTVL.